This T cell receptor beta chain was sequenced for a study of cytotoxic CD8 clonotypes in ibrutinib-treated CLL. Background on the study: Responses comprised approximately 24 partial and 2 complete; at median around 6 years, about 15 remained remitted and about twelve progressed. Regarding the study as a whole: Treatment saw public clonotypes, which were uncommon, either contract or stay stable.

Of note for this clone: The antigen is not known. Mismatch with germline at one junction end may stem from a read error.

The CDR3 runs 13 residues. Germline lookup yields CDR1 SSHAT and CDR2 FNYEAQ (reference sequence). Depths of 1 in 200,000 to 1 in 1 million T cells were the sequencing target. The data were produced by immunoSEQ multiplex PCR, yet TCRdb's version contains in-frame clones alone and is incomplete. The sample has 20,000 to 30,000 clones; about 67% are singletons. This TCR was recovered from a human donor with chronic lymphocytic leukemia. Source: PBMCs, taken after 12 months of ibrutinib treatment. The V and J genes are TRBV7-7 and TRBJ1-1, with TRBD1 matching 9 bases. The CDR3 region is CASSPRQGAEAFF. The CDR3 bases are TGTGCTAGCAGCCCTAGACAGGGGGCTGAAGCTTTCTTT.